The 10 T cell receptor beta chains in this list originate from one sample, sequenced in a study of T cell repertoires in cytomegalovirus infection. TCRdb reprocessed the reads with MiXCR, giving one entry per CDR3 protein. This table holds approximately 500,000 distinct CDR3 sequences, more than 15% found once. The sample was CD8+ T cells from PBMCs. These receptors all come from a human donor in good health (CMV status not recorded). Some clones in this sample may be carry-over from other donors' samples.

This chain uses TRBV4-1 with TRBJ1-5; 7 nucleotides agree with TRBD1. The CDR3 is made up of 14 amino acids. After removal of 2 bases from V and 4 bases from J, the junction contained 2 bases not matched to a gene. Germline V CDR1 and CDR2: MGHRA, YSYEKL. CDR3 sequence: CASSQRQGNQPQHF. In nucleotides, the CDR3 is TGCGCCAGCAGCCAACGACAGGGTAATCAGCCCCAGCATTTT.

Ten or more counts support this clonotype. This sequence joins TRBV11-2 and TRBJ1-3; TRBD1 is a possible D gene (6 bases). The length of the CDR3 is 17 residues. The V end was cut by 1 base, the J end by 2 bases, with 15 bases between. Germline loops: CDR1 SGHAT, CDR2 FQNNGV. CDR3 sequence: CASSLGLGAVAGNTIYF. The DNA for the CDR3 is TGTGCCAGCAGCTTAGGTCTGGGGGCTGTAGCTGGAAACACCATATATTTT.

This clonotype occurred many times. The chain has TRBV6-2 or TRBV6-3 and TRBJ2-7; no definite D call. The CDR3 covers 15 residues. Germline lookup yields CDR1 MNHEY and CDR2 SVGEGT. The V gene lost 2 bases and the J gene lost 0 bases, with 11 bases spanning the gap. This CDR3 reads CASSYRVPVSYEQYF. CDR3 bases: TGTGCCAGCAGTTACCGGGTCCCCGTCTCCTACGAGCAGTACTTC.

The V gene is TRBV5-8, the J gene TRBJ2-7; 9 nucleotides agree with TRBD1. This CDR3 has 14 residues. Per the germline V gene, CDR1 is SGHTS and CDR2 is YDEGEE. Trimming removed 3 bases from V and 6 bases from J; junction bases left unmatched: 7. CDR3 in DNA: TGTGCCAGCAGCTACCGGGACAGGGTCTCCGAGCAGTACTTC. It encodes CASSYRDRVSEQYF.

This clonotype was seen ten or more times. The chain recombines TRBV12-3 or TRBV12-4 with TRBJ1-3; no clear D. Trimming pared 6 bases from V and 0 bases from J, leaving 21 bases between. CDR3 length equals 18 residues. Here the CDR3 reads CASSLRSFTESSGNTIYF. CDR3 sequence (DNA): TGTGCCAGCAGCCTGAGATCGTTTACCGAGAGCTCTGGAAACACCATATATTTT.

This clonotype was counted between two and nine times. The chain uses TRBV9 and TRBJ2-3, with 9 bases fitting TRBD2. Losses at the gene ends were 0 bases for V and 4 bases for J; bases not matched to a gene: 6. The CDR3 extends over 16 amino acids. Germline CDR1 and CDR2: SGDLS and YYNGEE. The CDR3, as DNA: TGTGCCAGCAGCGTAGGGGCGGGAGGGATTGCAGATACGCAGTATTTT. Protein: CASSVGAGGIADTQYF.

This clonotype turned up a few times. The chain uses TRBV6-5 and TRBJ1-3, with D hard to call. Germline-derived CDR1 and CDR2 are MNHEY and SVGAGI. The CDR3 length is 14 residues. V lost 0 bases, J lost 4 bases, and 7 bases lay in between. CDR3 in DNA: TGTGCCAGCAGTTACTCGCCACCCGGAAACACCATATATTTT. Translated, it gives CASSYSPPGNTIYF.

This clonotype was counted a few times. The CDR3 DNA reads as TGTGCCACCAGTGAGGGGGACAGGTTAGGGGAGACCCAGTACTTC. Its protein product is CATSEGDRLGETQYF. The chain combines TRBV24-1 with TRBJ2-5, with TRBD1 matching 8 bases. Looked up from germline, CDR1 is KGHDR and CDR2 is SFDVKD. Losses at the gene ends were 4 bases for V and 5 bases for J; bases not matched to a gene: 8. This CDR3 region has 15 residues.

The chain has TRBV18 and TRBJ2-7; possible D gene TRBD1, 6 bases. V lost 5 bases and J 5 bases, leaving 13 bases between the germline ends. The CDR3 spans 13 residues. CDR1 KGHSH and CDR2 LQKENI come from the germline V gene. The CDR3 sequence: CASSSYRVDEQYF. The DNA for the CDR3 is TGTGCCAGCTCATCCTACAGGGTCGACGAGCAGTACTTC.

In its sample, this clonotype was seen many times. The V call is TRBV28, the J call TRBJ2-3; 8 bases fit TRBD2. Trimming cost V 5 bases and J 5 bases; bases outside gene matches: 15. The CDR3 extends over 17 amino acids. In germline, CDR1 is MDHEN, CDR2 SYDVKM. The CDR3 protein is CASSPLGEAGAVDTQYF. DNA of the CDR3: TGTGCCAGCAGTCCGCTCGGGGAAGCGGGAGCTGTAGATACGCAGTATTTT.